This paragraph reports one T cell receptor (beta chain). Additional DNA sequences in this sample encode the identical CDR3. The sample comes from a study of CD8+ T cells in alopecia areata. Germline loops: CDR1 SQVTM, CDR2 ANQGSEA. Trimming removed 3 bases from V and 5 bases from J, with 7 bases in between. The CDR3 totals 11 residues. Extracted RNA was reverse transcribed into cDNA, the sequencing template. Clones were read by immunoSEQ multiplex PCR, and TCRdb kept only the in-frame ones, dropping some. The data hold some 160,000 clones, with about 71% observed a single time. Treatment defined: oral pan-JAK inhibitor, 5-10 mg twice daily.

The sequenced sample was CD4+ T cells sorted from blood, obtained at week 4, from a patient treated with tofacitinib. The TCR sequence derives from a human donor with alopecia areata. This sequence joins TRBV29-1 and TRBJ1-1; D might be TRBD1 (6 bases). The CDR3 nucleotides read TGCAGCGTTGACAGGGGTACTGAAGCTTTCTTT. This codes for CSVDRGTEAFF.